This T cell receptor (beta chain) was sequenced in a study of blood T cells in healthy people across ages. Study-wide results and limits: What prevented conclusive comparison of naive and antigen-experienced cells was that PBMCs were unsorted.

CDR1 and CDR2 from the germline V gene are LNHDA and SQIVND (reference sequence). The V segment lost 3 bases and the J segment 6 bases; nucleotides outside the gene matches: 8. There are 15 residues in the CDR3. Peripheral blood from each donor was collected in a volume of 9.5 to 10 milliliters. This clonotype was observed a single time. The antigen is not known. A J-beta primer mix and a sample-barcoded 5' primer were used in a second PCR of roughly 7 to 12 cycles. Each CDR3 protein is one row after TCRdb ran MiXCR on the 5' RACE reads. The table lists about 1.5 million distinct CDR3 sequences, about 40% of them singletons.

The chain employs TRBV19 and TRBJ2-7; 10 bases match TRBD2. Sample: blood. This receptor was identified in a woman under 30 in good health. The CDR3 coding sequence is TGTGCCAGTAGTATTCATCTAGCGGGAGATGGCGAGCAGTACTTC. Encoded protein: CASSIHLAGDGEQYF.